This T cell receptor (beta chain) was recovered during a study of cytomegalovirus exposure and HLA in healthy donors. PCR involved 60 Vbeta and 13 Jbeta primers. TCRdb's copy holds only in-frame clones and misses some; the assay was immunoSEQ multiplex PCR. The sample has 150,000 to 200,000 clones. Study findings and constraints: Overall, around 160 TCR beta chains were annotated as cytomegalovirus-associated.

Germline trimming cut 0 bases from V and 1 base from J; bases unmatched to any gene: 3. CDR1 is SGHNT, CDR2 YYREEE, per germline (reference sequence). The CDR3 is 15 amino acids. Points on this clone: No antigen is known for it.

The source material was PBMCs. V and J are TRBV5-4 and TRBJ2-7, with 8 bases aligning to TRBD2. This clonotype was obtained from a man in his thirties or forties in good health and CMV-seronegative. CDR3 in DNA: TGTGCCAGCAGCTTGGGACTAGCGAGGTCCTACGAGCAGTACTTC. Amino acid sequence: CASSLGLARSYEQYF.